These 7 T cell receptor beta chains were sequenced from one sample in a study of STAT5B mutations in CD4+ large granular lymphocyte leukemia (dated by TCRdb to the early 2020s). Receptor libraries were prepared by the immunoSEQ multiplex PCR assay. This is the immuneACCESS table as TCRdb keeps it, with only in-frame sequences that have V and J called. A part of the clones is gone; compared with another copy, unresolved V genes explain less than half, and the rest is unexplained. The sample records about 38,000 clones, about four fifths of which are singletons. 0.45% to 0.6% of the sample rests with the top ten. Material: CD4+ T cells from blood buffy coats. The source is a human donor in good health.

There are a few counts of this clone. The J gene is TRBJ2-2, the V gene TRBV10-3; 14 nucleotides agree with TRBD2. Trimming took 6 bases from V and 3 from J; bases not matched to a gene: 3. CDR3 size: 16 residues. Germline lookup yields CDR1 ENHRY and CDR2 SYGVKD. The chain's CDR3 is CAIREGLAGDTGELFF. CDR3 coding DNA: TGTGCCATCAGGGAGGGACTAGCGGGAGACACCGGGGAGCTGTTTTTT.

Only a few counts were recorded for this clone. The V call is TRBV2, the J call TRBJ2-2; D gene unclear. CDR1 and CDR2 (germline): SNHLY, FYNNEI. The CDR3 is made up of 12 amino acids. The V gene lost 4 bases and the J gene lost 3 bases, with 3 bases spanning the gap. The CDR3, as DNA: TGTGCCAGCAGTGGGGACACCGGGGAGCTGTTTTTT. Translation: CASSGDTGELFF.

This chain links TRBV7-2 with TRBJ1-2, with D possibly matching TRBD1 (6 bases). V lost 3 bases to trimming and J lost 4 bases, with 12 bases between them. Germline V gives CDR1 SGHTA, CDR2 FQGNSA. This CDR3 has 14 residues. The CDR3 DNA sequence: TGTGCCAGCAGCTTTCAGGGGCGTCCCTATGGCTACACCTTC. Residues: CASSFQGRPYGYTF.

This sequence joins TRBV6-5 and TRBJ1-1; D gene uncertain. The germline V gene encodes CDR1 MNHEY and CDR2 SVGAGI. Deletions cut 2 bases from V and 4 bases from J, with 11 bases between. This CDR3 is 14 amino acids long. CDR3 in DNA: TGTGCCAGCAGTTACCTCTTGCCTTTCACTGAAGCTTTCTTT. This gives the protein CASSYLLPFTEAFF.

This clone was detected once. The chain uses TRBV6-5 and TRBJ2-1, with TRBD2 identical over 9 bases. This CDR3 has 15 amino acids. Per the germline V gene, CDR1 is MNHEY and CDR2 is SVGAGI. Trimming removed 5 bases from V and 11 bases from J; junction bases left unmatched: 13. This CDR3 reads CASSVGGGGGLKQFF. CDR3 coding DNA: TGTGCCAGCAGTGTCGGGGGCGGGGGGGGTTTGAAGCAGTTCTTC.

The V and J genes are TRBV11-2 and TRBJ2-1; D unresolved. The CDR3 has 13 amino acids. V was shortened by 0 bases and J by 7 bases, with 7 bases between the two germline ends. Germline loops: CDR1 SGHAT, CDR2 FQNNGV. The CDR3 DNA follows: TGTGCCAGCAGCTTAGATCGAAGGAATGAGCAGTTCTTC. Encoded protein: CASSLDRRNEQFF.

This clone was counted once. The CDR3 DNA is TGTGCCAGCAGCTTAGGAGGGATTCAAGAGACCCAGTACTTC. Its translation is CASSLGGIQETQYF. The chain employs TRBV7-2 and TRBJ2-5; perhaps TRBD2 as D (5 bases). The V end lost 1 base, the J end lost 2 bases, and 8 bases lay between the germline ends. The germline V gene encodes CDR1 SGHTA and CDR2 FQGNSA. The CDR3 is 14 amino acids.